A selection of T cell receptor beta chains follows, all from one sample in a study of T-cell memory formation after mild COVID-19. TCRdb analysed the 5' RACE reads with MiXCR anew, one entry per CDR3 protein. This table holds some 48,000 distinct CDR3 sequences, around 10% found once. Sequenced: PBMCs or a T cell subset sorted from them (not recorded which). The receptors were sampled from a man aged 18 to 30 who had mild COVID-19 (a few samples of this study predate the infection). Cell type and time point are not known. The CDR3 runs from the conserved cysteine through the conserved F or W. The D gene is left open where the match is weak.

>.|TRBV4-1|16|TRBJ1-3
CASSLADLSSGNTIYF
>TRBD2|TRBV9|15|TRBJ2-1
CASSVLAGGRGEQFF
>.|TRBV12-3/TRBV12-4|14|TRBJ2-7
CASSFTSSSYEQYF
>.|TRBV12-3/TRBV12-4|13|TRBJ1-2
CASSPSPNYGYTF
>.|TRBV12-3/TRBV12-4|12|TRBJ1-1
CASTLGNTEAFF
>.|TRBV9|14|TRBJ1-4
CASSLGRDNEKLFF
>.|TRBV4-2|14|TRBJ1-2
CASSQEGGEYGYTF
>.|TRBV19|16|TRBJ2-6
CASSIEGRPGANVLTF
>.|TRBV7-2|12|TRBJ2-5
CASSFPPGTQYF
>.|TRBV6-5|15|TRBJ1-2
CASSYSETGIGGYTF
>.|TRBV19|15|TRBJ2-5
CASSTGEGSWETQYF
>.|TRBV15|13|TRBJ1-1
CATSRDGQPGAFF
>TRBD1|TRBV6-5|15|TRBJ1-6
CASSPGTGVNSPLHF
>.|TRBV20-1|13|TRBJ1-5
CSASGAQGQPQHF
>.|TRBV28|15|TRBJ2-5
CASISSRRGQETQYF
>TRBD2|TRBV7-9|11|TRBJ2-1
CASSAGGEQFF
>.|TRBV24-1|11|TRBJ2-1
CATSRGNEQFF
>TRBD2|TRBV20-1|16|TRBJ2-1
CSATTPGLARNNEQFF
>.|TRBV3-1|14|TRBJ2-5
CASSPGTDGRTQYF
>TRBD1|TRBV10-3|16|TRBJ1-2
CAISGDDRGGVDGYTF
>TRBD1|TRBV14|15|TRBJ2-5
CASSQIDRAGETQYF
>TRBD2|TRBV15|16|TRBJ2-5
CATSPGELAGEETQYF
>TRBD2|TRBV2|15|TRBJ2-7
CASSSLAGGPHEQYF
>.|TRBV7-3|12|TRBJ2-3
CASSFGVDTQYF
>.|TRBV4-1|15|TRBJ2-5
CASSQGGGREETQYF
>.|TRBV7-9|12|TRBJ2-5
CASSLLLETQYF
>.|TRBV9|13|TRBJ2-3
CASSVIQTDTQYF
>.|TRBV7-2|18|TRBJ2-6
CASSSNVRGYSGANVLTF
>.|TRBV6-2/TRBV6-3|17|TRBJ2-3
CASSYSGTPFGTDTQYF
>.|TRBV4-3|17|TRBJ2-6
CASSGGAGVAGANVLTF
>.|TRBV20-1|14|TRBJ2-1
CSAERPLRYNEQFF
>.|TRBV6-2/TRBV6-3|13|TRBJ2-3
CASSGHRPDTQYF
>TRBD2|TRBV11-2|15|TRBJ2-5
CASSLVAGGPKTQYF
>TRBD2|TRBV6-5|18|TRBJ2-1
CASSLLAGQPSSYNEQFF
>.|TRBV7-3|13|TRBJ1-1
CASSPGTPREAFF
>TRBD1|TRBV7-3|14|TRBJ2-2
CASSLGQGTGELFF
>.|TRBV20-1|17|TRBJ2-3
CSAARDLGTISTDTQYF
>TRBD2|TRBV29-1|16|TRBJ2-1
CSVEGVGGGNSNEQFF
>.|TRBV12-3/TRBV12-4|15|TRBJ2-5
CASTVGGSYQETQYF
>TRBD2|TRBV20-1|15|TRBJ2-5
CSADPSDRGGETQYF
>TRBD2|TRBV20-1|16|TRBJ2-5
CSARGGLAGSQETQYF
>.|TRBV9|15|TRBJ2-6
CASSVAGSGANVLTF
>TRBD1|TRBV5-1|15|TRBJ1-1
CASRGSVRDRAEAFF
>.|TRBV21-1|16|TRBJ2-6
CAGGRDRSTGANVLTF
>TRBD2|TRBV4-3|16|TRBJ2-3
CASSQKGLARTDTQYF
>.|TRBV6-5|15|TRBJ1-1
CASSYRSQGNTEAFF
>.|TRBV5-1|13|TRBJ1-2
CASSLEGNYGYTF
>.|TRBV7-2|15|TRBJ1-5
CASSLAPGGNQPQHF
>.|TRBV28|14|TRBJ1-5
CASSLAQGDQPQHF